A selection of T cell receptor beta chains follows, all from one sample in a study of cytomegalovirus exposure and HLA in healthy donors. The repertoire was sequenced with immunoSEQ multiplex PCR; TCRdb's copy has only in-frame clones and lacks some. Here the sample spans about 130,000 clones, around 78% being singletons. Sequencing was carried out using PBMCs. Source of these receptors: a woman in her 50s in good health and CMV-seronegative. Both conserved end residues are part of each CDR3. The D gene is left open where the match is weak. Expanded clones are given a class, and other clones once, few, many or no size at all.

j_gene	abundance	v_gene	d_gene	CDR3aa	CDR3nt
TRBJ1-3	-	TRBV28	-	CASSFHGANLGNTIYF	TGTGCCAGCAGTTTTCATGGGGCGAACTTAGGAAACACCATATATTTT
TRBJ2-5	-	TRBV4-1	TRBD2	CASSRGGLAGGETQYF	TGCGCCAGCAGCCGTGGAGGACTAGCGGGAGGAGAGACCCAGTACTTC
TRBJ2-7	-	TRBV29-1	-	CSVVQATYEQYF	TGCAGCGTTGTACAGGCTACTTACGAGCAGTACTTC
TRBJ2-3	-	TRBV7-2	-	CASSFEGRGTDTQYF	TGTGCCAGCAGCTTCGAGGGAAGAGGCACAGATACGCAGTATTTT
TRBJ2-3	few	TRBV9	-	CASSVDNTDTQYF	TGTGCCAGCAGCGTAGATAACACAGATACGCAGTATTTT
TRBJ1-5	once	TRBV7-8	-	CASSWTVGGDQPQHF	TGTGCCAGCAGCTGGACGGTCGGGGGGGACCAGCCCCAGCATTTT
TRBJ2-1	-	TRBV5-1	TRBD1	CASSPQGAGIYNEQFF	TGCGCCAGCAGCCCACAGGGGGCGGGAATCTACAATGAGCAGTTCTTC
TRBJ2-1	-	TRBV7-9	TRBD1	CASSSPGQGMYEQFF	TGTGCCAGCAGTTCACCGGGACAGGGAATGTATGAGCAGTTCTTC
TRBJ2-4	-	TRBV29-1	-	CSVRQQLAKNIQYF	TGCAGCGTTCGACAGCAACTAGCCAAAAACATTCAGTACTTC
TRBJ1-2	-	TRBV30	TRBD1	CAWSVRAGQTRYGYTF	TGTGCCTGGAGTGTAAGGGCGGGACAGACTCGTTATGGCTACACCTTC
TRBJ2-7	-	TRBV28	TRBD1	CASRGQGNYEQYF	TGTGCCAGCAGGGGACAGGGTAACTACGAGCAGTACTTC
TRBJ1-3	-	TRBV11-2	-	CASSFTGSSGNTIYF	TGTGCCAGCAGCTTTACAGGCTCCTCTGGAAACACCATATATTTT
TRBJ2-1	-	TRBV5-4	TRBD2	CASSSAAGEAYNEQFF	TGTGCCAGCAGCTCGGCAGCGGGGGAAGCCTACAATGAGCAGTTCTTC
TRBJ2-6	-	TRBV5-1	TRBD2	CASSLGLAGNSGANVLTF	TGCGCCAGCAGCTTGGGTCTAGCGGGTAACTCTGGGGCCAACGTCCTGACTTTC
TRBJ1-5	-	TRBV6-5	-	CASRQQFYSNQPQHF	TGTGCCAGCAGGCAACAGTTCTATAGCAATCAGCCCCAGCATTTT
TRBJ2-4	few	TRBV4-2	TRBD2	CASSQEGLAGKNIQYF	TGTGCCAGCAGCCAAGAAGGCCTAGCGGGGAAAAACATTCAGTACTTC
TRBJ1-4	-	TRBV2	TRBD1	CASSVGTGANEKLFF	TGTGCCAGCAGTGTGGGAACAGGGGCGAATGAAAAACTGTTTTTT
TRBJ2-3	-	TRBV9	TRBD2	CASSVATSGRSTDTQYF	TGTGCCAGCAGCGTAGCGACTAGCGGGAGAAGCACAGATACGCAGTATTTT
TRBJ2-7	-	TRBV5-1	TRBD2	CASSLEGSGFYEQYF	TGCGCCAGCAGCTTGGAGGGTAGCGGGTTTTACGAGCAGTACTTC
TRBJ2-7	-	TRBV6-1	-	CASRPGDPFLYEQYF	TGTGCCAGCCGTCCGGGTGATCCATTCCTCTACGAGCAGTACTTC
TRBJ2-2	-	TRBV29-1	-	CSVVEGARTGELFF	TGCAGCGTTGTGGAGGGGGCGCGAACCGGGGAGCTGTTTTTT
TRBJ1-1	-	TRBV28	-	CASSPRTGRGTEAFF	TGTGCCAGCAGTCCGAGAACAGGGAGAGGGACTGAAGCTTTCTTT
TRBJ1-1	-	TRBV19	-	CASSIPRQMNTEAFF	TGTGCCAGTAGTATCCCAAGACAGATGAACACTGAAGCTTTCTTT
TRBJ1-5	-	TRBV29-1	-	CSVELGRGDQPQHF	TGCAGCGTTGAGCTGGGACGGGGGGATCAGCCCCAGCATTTT
TRBJ1-2	-	TRBV29-1	TRBD1	CSVEEKAGGVRYGYTF	TGCAGCGTTGAAGAAAAGGCAGGGGGCGTTCGCTATGGCTACACCTTC
TRBJ2-5	-	TRBV10-3	-	CAISESGESETQYF	TGTGCCATCAGTGAGTCTGGGGAGTCAGAGACCCAGTACTTC
TRBJ2-5	-	TRBV7-6	TRBD1	CASSAGTVRETQYF	TGTGCCAGCAGCGCCGGGACAGTACGAGAGACCCAGTACTTC
TRBJ1-1	-	TRBV7-9	-	CASSIDVGQPNTEAFF	TGTGCCAGCAGCATAGACGTTGGACAACCGAACACTGAAGCTTTCTTT
TRBJ2-3	-	TRBV29-1	-	CSVSGSGTDTQYF	TGCAGCGTAAGTGGTAGCGGCACAGATACGCAGTATTTT
TRBJ2-5	-	TRBV30	-	CAWSASLLARETQYF	TGTGCCTGGAGTGCCAGCCTACTAGCCCGGGAGACCCAGTACTTC
TRBJ2-3	-	TRBV12-5	-	CASGPSAGRGPDTQYF	TGTGCTAGTGGTCCTTCTGCGGGCAGGGGCCCAGATACGCAGTATTTT
TRBJ1-1	few	TRBV7-3	-	CASSLTTANTEAFF	TGTGCCAGCAGCTTAACGACAGCGAACACTGAAGCCTTCTTT
TRBJ2-7	-	TRBV30	-	CAWARGNYEQYF	TGTGCCTGGGCCCGCGGGAACTACGAGCAGTACTTC
TRBJ2-7	-	TRBV27	TRBD2	CASSLSVGGRTYEQYF	TGTGCCAGCAGTTTATCGGTGGGGGGGAGAACCTACGAGCAGTACTTC
TRBJ1-2	-	TRBV19	-	CASFKAGAQNYGYTF	TGTGCCAGTTTTAAGGCAGGGGCTCAAAACTATGGCTACACCTTC
TRBJ1-5	-	TRBV10-1	-	CASGAGADNQPQHF	TGCGCCAGCGGGGCGGGGGCGGACAATCAGCCCCAGCATTTT
TRBJ2-5	-	TRBV25-1	TRBD2	CASSGSRTREETQYF	TGTGCCAGCAGTGGAAGTAGGACTAGGGAAGAGACCCAGTACTTC
TRBJ2-3	once	TRBV2	-	CASSVEQHTQYF	TGTGCCAGCAGTGTCGAACAGCATACGCAGTATTTT
TRBJ2-6	-	TRBV11-1	-	CASSPTTGANVLTF	TGTGCCAGCAGCCCCACTACCGGGGCCAACGTCCTGACTTTC
TRBJ1-5	-	TRBV2	TRBD1	CASRDRGGQPQHF	TGTGCCAGCAGGGACAGGGGTGGGCAGCCCCAGCATTTT
TRBJ2-1	-	TRBV4-3	TRBD2	CASSQGLAGGNNEQFF	TGCGCCAGCAGCCAGGGTCTAGCGGGAGGAAACAATGAGCAGTTCTTC
TRBJ1-3	-	TRBV5-1	-	CASSLRGIGSGNTIYF	TGCGCCAGCAGCTTAAGGGGAATCGGTTCTGGAAACACCATATATTTT
TRBJ1-2	-	TRBV4-3	TRBD1	CASSQDRTGGSYGYTF	TGCGCCAGCAGCCAAGATAGGACAGGGGGCTCGTATGGCTACACCTTC
TRBJ1-2	-	TRBV19	-	CAASGLGDYGYTF	TGTGCCGCCTCGGGGTTGGGTGACTATGGCTACACCTTC
TRBJ1-2	-	TRBV4-2	TRBD1	CASSQDLRTGGLIYGYTF	TGTGCCAGCAGCCAAGATCTCCGGACAGGGGGCTTGATCTATGGCTACACCTTC
TRBJ1-5	-	TRBV30	TRBD1	CAWSGGQGDQPQHF	TGTGCCTGGAGTGGCGGACAGGGTGATCAGCCCCAGCATTTT
TRBJ1-5	-	TRBV7-8	-	CASSLTGAAVNQPQHF	TGTGCCAGCAGTTTAACTGGTGCGGCAGTCAATCAGCCCCAGCATTTT
TRBJ2-3	once	TRBV4-3	TRBD2	CASSQGGSGYTQYF	TGCGCCAGCAGCCAAGGCGGGAGCGGGTATACGCAGTATTTT
TRBJ2-3	-	TRBV7-2	-	CASSLSPSTQYF	TGTGCCAGCAGCCTCTCCCCCTCCACGCAGTATTTT
TRBJ2-5	-	TRBV7-9	-	CASSLFGNSQETQYF	TGTGCCAGCAGCTTATTCGGGAACAGTCAAGAGACCCAGTACTTC
TRBJ2-7	few	TRBV19	TRBD2	CASSPPGLVVYEQYF	TGTGCCAGTAGTCCCCCGGGACTAGTCGTCTACGAGCAGTACTTC
TRBJ1-5	-	TRBV7-2	-	CASSLGGSSNQPQHF	TGTGCCAGCAGCTTAGGAGGTTCTAGCAATCAGCCCCAGCATTTT
TRBJ1-1	-	TRBV27	-	CASSLFGPGTEAFF	TGTGCCAGCAGTTTATTCGGCCCCGGGACTGAAGCTTTCTTT